This T cell receptor beta chain was identified during a study of cytomegalovirus exposure and HLA in healthy donors. For the study at large: The approximately 110 validation repertoires and the roughly 700 first-cohort repertoires shared a platform, a later analysis reported.

Points from the study as a whole: Across donors, most TCRs were seen rarely, yet some public ones were widespread. The study listed 164 cytomegalovirus-associated TCR beta chains.

CDR1 and CDR2 from the germline V gene are SNHLY and FYNNEI. The CDR3 has 12 amino acids. Trimming removed 7 bases from V and 1 base from J, with 7 bases in between. About this clone itself: The target antigen is unknown.

Data came from immunoSEQ multiplex PCR; TCRdb stores just in-frame clones and leaves some out. The data contain 120,000 or so clones, roughly 90% of them singletons. The chain joins TRBV2 to TRBJ1-1, with D possibly matching TRBD1 (5 bases). Sequenced material: PBMCs. This receptor was taken from a woman under 30 in good health and CMV-seronegative. The CDR3, as DNA: TGTGCCAGCACAACAGGGAACACTGAAGCTTTCTTT. It translates to CASTTGNTEAFF.